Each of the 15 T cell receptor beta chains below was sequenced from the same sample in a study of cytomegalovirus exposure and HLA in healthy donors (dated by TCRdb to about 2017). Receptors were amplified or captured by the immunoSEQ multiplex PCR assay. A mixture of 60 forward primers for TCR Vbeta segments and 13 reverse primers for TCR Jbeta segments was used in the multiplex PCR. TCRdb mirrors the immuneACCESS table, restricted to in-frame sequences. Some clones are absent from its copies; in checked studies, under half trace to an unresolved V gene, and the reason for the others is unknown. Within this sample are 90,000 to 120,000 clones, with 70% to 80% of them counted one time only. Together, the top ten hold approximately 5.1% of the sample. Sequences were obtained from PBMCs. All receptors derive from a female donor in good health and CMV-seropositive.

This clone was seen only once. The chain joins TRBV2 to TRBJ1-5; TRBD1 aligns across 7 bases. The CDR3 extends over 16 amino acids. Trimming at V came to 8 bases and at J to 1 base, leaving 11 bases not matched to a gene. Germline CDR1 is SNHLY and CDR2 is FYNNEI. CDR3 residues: CASGGQAILSNQPQHF. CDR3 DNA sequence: TGTGCCAGCGGAGGACAGGCCATTCTAAGCAATCAGCCCCAGCATTTT.

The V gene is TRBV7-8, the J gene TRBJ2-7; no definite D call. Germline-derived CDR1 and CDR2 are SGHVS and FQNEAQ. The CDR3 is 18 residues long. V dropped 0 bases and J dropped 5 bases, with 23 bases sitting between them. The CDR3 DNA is TGTGCCAGCAGCTTAGCGGTAAACCCGGTCCTAGGCCCCCACGAGCAGTACTTC. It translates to CASSLAVNPVLGPHEQYF.

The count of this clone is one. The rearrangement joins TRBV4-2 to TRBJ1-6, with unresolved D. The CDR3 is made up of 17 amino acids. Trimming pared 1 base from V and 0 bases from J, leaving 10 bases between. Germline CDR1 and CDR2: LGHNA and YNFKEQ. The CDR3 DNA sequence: TGTGCCAGCAGCCAAGCGCGCTTGAGCTCCTATAATTCACCCCTCCACTTT. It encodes CASSQARLSSYNSPLHF.

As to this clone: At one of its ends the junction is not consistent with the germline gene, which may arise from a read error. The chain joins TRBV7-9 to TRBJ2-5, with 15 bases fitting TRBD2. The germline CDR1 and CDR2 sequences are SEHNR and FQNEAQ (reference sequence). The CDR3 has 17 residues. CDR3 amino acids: CSSSLHGLAGGQETQYF. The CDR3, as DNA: TGTTCCAGCAGCCTCCACGGACTAGCGGGGGGGCAGGAGACCCAGTACTTC.

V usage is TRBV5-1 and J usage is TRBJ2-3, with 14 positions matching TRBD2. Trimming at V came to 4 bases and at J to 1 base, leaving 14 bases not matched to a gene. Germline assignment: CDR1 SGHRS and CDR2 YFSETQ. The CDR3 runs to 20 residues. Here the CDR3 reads CASSGGLAGGLSLGTDTQYF. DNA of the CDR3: TGCGCCAGCAGCGGAGGACTAGCGGGGGGACTTTCGCTTGGCACAGATACGCAGTATTTT.

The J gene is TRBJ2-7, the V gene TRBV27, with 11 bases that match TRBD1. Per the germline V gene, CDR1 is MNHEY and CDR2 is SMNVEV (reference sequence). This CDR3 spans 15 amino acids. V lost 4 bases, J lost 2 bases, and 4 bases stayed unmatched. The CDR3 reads CASSSDRGPPYEQYF. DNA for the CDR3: TGTGCCAGCAGTTCGGACAGGGGGCCACCCTACGAGCAGTACTTC.

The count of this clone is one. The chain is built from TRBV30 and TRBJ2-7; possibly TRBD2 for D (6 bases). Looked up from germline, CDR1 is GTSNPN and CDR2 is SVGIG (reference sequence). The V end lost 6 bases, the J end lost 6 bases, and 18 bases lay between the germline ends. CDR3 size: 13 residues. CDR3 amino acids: CACTREMAFEQYF. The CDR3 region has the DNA TGTGCCTGTACTCGGGAGATGGCTTTCGAGCAGTACTTC.

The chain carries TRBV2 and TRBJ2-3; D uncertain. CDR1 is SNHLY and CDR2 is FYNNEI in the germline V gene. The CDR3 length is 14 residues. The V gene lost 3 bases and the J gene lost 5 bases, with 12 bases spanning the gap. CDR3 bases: TGTGCCAGCAGTGAGAGCTGGCGGCTAGATACGCAGTATTTT. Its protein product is CASSESWRLDTQYF.

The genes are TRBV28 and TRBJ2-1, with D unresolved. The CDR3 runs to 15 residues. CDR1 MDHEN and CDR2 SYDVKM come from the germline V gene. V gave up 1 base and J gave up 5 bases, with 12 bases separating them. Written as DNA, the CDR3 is TGTGCCAGCAGTTTATACGCGACTGGCCACAATGAGCAGTTCTTC. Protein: CASSLYATGHNEQFF.

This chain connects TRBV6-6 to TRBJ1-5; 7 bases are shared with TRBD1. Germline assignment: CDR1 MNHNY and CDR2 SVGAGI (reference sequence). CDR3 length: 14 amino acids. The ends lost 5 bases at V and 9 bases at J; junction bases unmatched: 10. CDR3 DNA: TGTGCCAGCAGTACCAGGACAGGAGATGTGCCCCAGCATTTT. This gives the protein CASSTRTGDVPQHF.

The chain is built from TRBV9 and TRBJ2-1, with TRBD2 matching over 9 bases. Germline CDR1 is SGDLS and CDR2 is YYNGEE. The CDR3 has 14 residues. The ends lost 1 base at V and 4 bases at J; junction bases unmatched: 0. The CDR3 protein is CASSVLAGYNEQFF. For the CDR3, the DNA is TGTGCCAGCAGCGTACTAGCGGGGTACAATGAGCAGTTCTTC.

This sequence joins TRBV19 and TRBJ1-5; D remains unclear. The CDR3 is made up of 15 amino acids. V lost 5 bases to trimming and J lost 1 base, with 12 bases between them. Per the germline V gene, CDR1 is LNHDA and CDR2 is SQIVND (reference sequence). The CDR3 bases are TGTGCCAGTAGTCGCTTCTATGAAAGCAATCAGCCCCAGCATTTT. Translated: CASSRFYESNQPQHF. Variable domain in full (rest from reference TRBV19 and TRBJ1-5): DGGITQSPKYLFRKEGQNVTLSCEQNLNHDAMYWYRQDPGQGLRLIYYSQIVNDFQKGDIAEGYSVSREKKESFPLTVTSAQKNPTAFYLCASSRFYESNQPQHFGDGTRLSIL.

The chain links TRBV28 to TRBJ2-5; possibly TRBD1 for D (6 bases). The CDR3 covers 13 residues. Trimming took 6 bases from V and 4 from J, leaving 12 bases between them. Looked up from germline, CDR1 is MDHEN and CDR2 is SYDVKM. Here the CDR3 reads CASSMGAIETQYF. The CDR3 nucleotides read TGTGCCAGCAGCATGGGGGCTATAGAGACCCAGTACTTC.

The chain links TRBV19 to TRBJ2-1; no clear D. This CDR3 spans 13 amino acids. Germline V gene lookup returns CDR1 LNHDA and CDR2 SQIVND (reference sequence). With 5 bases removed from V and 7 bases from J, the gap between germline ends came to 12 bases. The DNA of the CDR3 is TGTGCCAGTAGTCCGGGTGAATGGAATGAGCAGTTCTTC. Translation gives CASSPGEWNEQFF. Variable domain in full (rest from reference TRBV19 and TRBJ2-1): DGGITQSPKYLFRKEGQNVTLSCEQNLNHDAMYWYRQDPGQGLRLIYYSQIVNDFQKGDIAEGYSVSREKKESFPLTVTSAQKNPTAFYLCASSPGEWNEQFFGPGTRLTVL.

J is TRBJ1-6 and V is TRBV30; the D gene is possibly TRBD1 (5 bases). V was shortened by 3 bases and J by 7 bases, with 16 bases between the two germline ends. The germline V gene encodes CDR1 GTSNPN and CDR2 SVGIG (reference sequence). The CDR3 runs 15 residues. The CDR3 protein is CAWRGGQRPNSPLHF. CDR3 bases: TGTGCCTGGAGGGGGGGTCAGAGACCAAATTCACCCCTCCACTTT.